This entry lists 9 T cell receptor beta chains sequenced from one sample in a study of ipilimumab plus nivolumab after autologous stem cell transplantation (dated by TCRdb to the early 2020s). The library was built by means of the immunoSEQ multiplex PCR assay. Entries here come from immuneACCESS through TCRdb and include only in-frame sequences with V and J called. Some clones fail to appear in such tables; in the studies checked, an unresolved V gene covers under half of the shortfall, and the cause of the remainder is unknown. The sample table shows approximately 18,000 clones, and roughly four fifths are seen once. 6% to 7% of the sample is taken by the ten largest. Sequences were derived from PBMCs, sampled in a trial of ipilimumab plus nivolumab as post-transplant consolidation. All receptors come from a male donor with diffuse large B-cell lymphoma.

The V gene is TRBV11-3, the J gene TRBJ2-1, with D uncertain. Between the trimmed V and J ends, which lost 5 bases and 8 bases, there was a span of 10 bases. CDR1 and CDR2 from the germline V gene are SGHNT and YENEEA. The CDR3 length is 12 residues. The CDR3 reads CASSVHTDEQFF. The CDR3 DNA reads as TGTGCCAGCAGCGTCCATACTGATGAGCAGTTCTTC.

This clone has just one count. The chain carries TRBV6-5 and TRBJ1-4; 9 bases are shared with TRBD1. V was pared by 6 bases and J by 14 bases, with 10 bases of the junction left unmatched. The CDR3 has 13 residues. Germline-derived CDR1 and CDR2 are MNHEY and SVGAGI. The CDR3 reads CASSLMGGQGLFF. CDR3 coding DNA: TGTGCCAGCAGCCTTATGGGGGGACAGGGTCTGTTTTTT.

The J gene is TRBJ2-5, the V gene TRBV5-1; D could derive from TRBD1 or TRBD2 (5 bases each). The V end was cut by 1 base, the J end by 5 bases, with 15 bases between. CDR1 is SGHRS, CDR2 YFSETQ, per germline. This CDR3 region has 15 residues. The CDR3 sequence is CASSLREEGWETQYF. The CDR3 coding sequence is TGCGCCAGCAGCTTGCGGGAAGAGGGGTGGGAGACCCAGTACTTC.

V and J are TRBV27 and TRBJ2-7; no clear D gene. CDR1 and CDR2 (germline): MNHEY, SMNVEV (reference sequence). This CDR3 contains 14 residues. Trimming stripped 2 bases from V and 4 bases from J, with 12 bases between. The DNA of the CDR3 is TGTGCCAGCAGTTTAAAGGGCGCACCATACGAGCAGTACTTC. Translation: CASSLKGAPYEQYF.

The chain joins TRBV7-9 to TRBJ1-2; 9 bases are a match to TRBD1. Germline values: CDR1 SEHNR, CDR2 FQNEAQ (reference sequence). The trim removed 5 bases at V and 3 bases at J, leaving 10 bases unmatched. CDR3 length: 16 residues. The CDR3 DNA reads TGTGCCAGCAGCCACATGGGGGACAGGGTTGACTATGGCTACACCTTC. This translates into CASSHMGDRVDYGYTF. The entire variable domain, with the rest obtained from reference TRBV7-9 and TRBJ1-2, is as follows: DTGVSQNPRHKITKRGQNVTFRCDPISEHNRLYWYRQTLGQGPEFLTYFQNEAQLEKSRLLSDRFSAERPKGSFSTLEIQRTEQGDSAMYLCASSHMGDRVDYGYTFGSGTRLTVV.

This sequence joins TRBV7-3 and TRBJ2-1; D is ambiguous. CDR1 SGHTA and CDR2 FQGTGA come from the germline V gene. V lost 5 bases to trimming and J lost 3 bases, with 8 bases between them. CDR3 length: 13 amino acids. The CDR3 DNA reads TGTGCCAGCAGCCTGACTGGCTACAATGAGCAGTTCTTC. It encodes CASSLTGYNEQFF.

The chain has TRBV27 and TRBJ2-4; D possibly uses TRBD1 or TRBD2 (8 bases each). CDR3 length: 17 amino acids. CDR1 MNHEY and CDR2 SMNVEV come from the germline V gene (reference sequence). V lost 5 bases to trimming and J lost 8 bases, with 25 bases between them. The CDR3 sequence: CASSPSPQGARGDIQYF. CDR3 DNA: TGTGCCAGCAGTCCAAGCCCTCAGGGGGCGCGGGGGGACATTCAGTACTTC.

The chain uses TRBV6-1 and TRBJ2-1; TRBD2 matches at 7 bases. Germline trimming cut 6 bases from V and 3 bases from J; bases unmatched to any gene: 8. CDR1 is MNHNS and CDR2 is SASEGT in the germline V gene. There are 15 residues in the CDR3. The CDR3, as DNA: TGTGCCAGCAGCACAAGCGGGACGATCTACAATGAGCAGTTCTTC. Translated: CASSTSGTIYNEQFF.

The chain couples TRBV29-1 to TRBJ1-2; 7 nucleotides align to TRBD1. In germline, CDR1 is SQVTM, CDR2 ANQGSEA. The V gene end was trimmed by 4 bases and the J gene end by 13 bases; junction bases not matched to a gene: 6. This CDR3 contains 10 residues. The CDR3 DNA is TGCAGCGTTGGCGACAGGGTCTCCACCTTC. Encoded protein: CSVGDRVSTF.